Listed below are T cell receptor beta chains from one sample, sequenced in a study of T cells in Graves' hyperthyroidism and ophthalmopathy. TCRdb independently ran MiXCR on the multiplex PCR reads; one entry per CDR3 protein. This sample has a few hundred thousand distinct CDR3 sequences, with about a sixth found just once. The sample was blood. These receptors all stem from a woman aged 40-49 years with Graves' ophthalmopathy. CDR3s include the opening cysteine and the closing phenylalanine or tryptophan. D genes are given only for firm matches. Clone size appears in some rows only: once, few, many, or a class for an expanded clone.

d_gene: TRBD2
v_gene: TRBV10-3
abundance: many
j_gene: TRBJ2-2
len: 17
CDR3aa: CAISESTLAGDTGELFF
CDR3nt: TGTGCCATCAGTGAGTCGACACTAGCGGGAGACACCGGGGAGCTGTTTTTT

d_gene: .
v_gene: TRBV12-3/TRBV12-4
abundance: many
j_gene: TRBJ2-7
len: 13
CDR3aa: CASSLLLAGIIFF
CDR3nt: TGTGCCAGCAGTTTACTTCTCGCGGGTATAATCTTCTTC

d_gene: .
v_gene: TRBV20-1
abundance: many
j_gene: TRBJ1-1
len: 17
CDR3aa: CSAIQAAGRVWDTEAFF
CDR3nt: TGCAGTGCTATCCAGGCGGCAGGTCGTGTTTGGGACACTGAAGCTTTCTTT

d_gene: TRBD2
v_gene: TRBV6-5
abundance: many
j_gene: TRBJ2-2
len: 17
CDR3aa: CASSYDLAGEGTGELFF
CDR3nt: TGTGCCAGCAGCTACGATCTAGCGGGAGAGGGTACCGGGGAGCTGTTTTTT

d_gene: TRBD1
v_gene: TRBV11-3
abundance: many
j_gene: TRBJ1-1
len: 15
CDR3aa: CASSSSGQGNTEAFF
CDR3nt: TGTGCCAGCAGCTCATCCGGACAGGGTAACACTGAAGCTTTCTTT

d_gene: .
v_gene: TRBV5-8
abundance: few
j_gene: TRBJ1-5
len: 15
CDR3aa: CASSLLEGTNQPQHF
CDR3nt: TGTGCCAGCAGCCTCCTGGAGGGGACCAATCAGCCCCAGCATTTT

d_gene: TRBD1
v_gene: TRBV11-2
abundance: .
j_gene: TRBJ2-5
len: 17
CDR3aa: CASSSGERQGYSETQYF
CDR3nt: TGTGCCAGCAGCTCGGGCGAACGACAGGGGTATAGTGAGACACAGTACTTC

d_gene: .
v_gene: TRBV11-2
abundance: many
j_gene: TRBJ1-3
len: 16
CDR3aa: CASSLIGTTRGNTIYF
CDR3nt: TGTGCCAGCAGCTTGATCGGGACGACGCGGGGGAACACCATATATTTT

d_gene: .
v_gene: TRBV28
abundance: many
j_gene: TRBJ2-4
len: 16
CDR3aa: CASSLGGSLAKNIQYF
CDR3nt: TGTGCCAGCAGTTTAGGGGGCAGCCTAGCCAAAAACATTCAGTACTTC

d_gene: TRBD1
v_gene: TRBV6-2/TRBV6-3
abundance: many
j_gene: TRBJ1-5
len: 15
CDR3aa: CASSYGDDRVQPQHF
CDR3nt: TGTGCCAGCAGTTACGGGGACGACAGGGTTCAGCCCCAGCATTTT

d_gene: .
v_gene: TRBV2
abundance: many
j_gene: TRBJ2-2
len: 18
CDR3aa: CASSEARRGGVHTGELFF
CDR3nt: TGTGCCAGCAGTGAAGCGCGGAGGGGTGGTGTACACACCGGGGAGCTGTTTTTT

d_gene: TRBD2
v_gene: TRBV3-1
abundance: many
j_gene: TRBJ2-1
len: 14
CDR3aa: CASSQTTSLYEQFF
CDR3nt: TGTGCCAGCAGCCAAACGACTAGCCTCTATGAGCAGTTCTTC

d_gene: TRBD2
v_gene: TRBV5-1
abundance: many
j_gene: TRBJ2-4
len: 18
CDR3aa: CASSSGGLAGGSKNIQYF
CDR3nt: TGCGCCAGCAGCTCGGGGGGACTAGCGGGAGGTTCCAAAAACATTCAGTACTTC

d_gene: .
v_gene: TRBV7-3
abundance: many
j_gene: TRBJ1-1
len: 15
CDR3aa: CASSHLQEKGTEAFF
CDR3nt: TGTGCCAGCAGCCACTTACAGGAAAAGGGCACTGAAGCTTTCTTT

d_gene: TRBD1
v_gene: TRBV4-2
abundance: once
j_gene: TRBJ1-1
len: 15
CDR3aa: CASSQPQGKNTEAFF
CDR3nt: TGTGCCAGCAGCCAACCACAGGGGAAGAACACTGAAGCTTTCTTT

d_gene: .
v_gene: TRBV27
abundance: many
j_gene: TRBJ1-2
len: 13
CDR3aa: CASSSDWGIGYTF
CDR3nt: TGTGCCAGCAGCAGTGACTGGGGCATTGGCTACACCTTC

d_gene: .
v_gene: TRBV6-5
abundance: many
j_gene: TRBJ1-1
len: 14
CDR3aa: CASSYTGRYAEAFF
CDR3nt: TGTGCCAGCAGTTACACAGGGAGGTATGCTGAAGCTTTCTTT

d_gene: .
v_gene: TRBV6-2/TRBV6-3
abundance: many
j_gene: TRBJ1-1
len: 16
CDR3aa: CASSYEGVTGITEAFF
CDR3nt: TGTGCCAGCAGTTACGAAGGGGTCACTGGGATCACTGAAGCTTTCTTT

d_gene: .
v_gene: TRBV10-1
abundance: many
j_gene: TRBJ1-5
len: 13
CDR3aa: CASYCHGNQPQHF
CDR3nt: TGCGCCAGCTATTGTCACGGCAATCAGCCCCAGCATTTT

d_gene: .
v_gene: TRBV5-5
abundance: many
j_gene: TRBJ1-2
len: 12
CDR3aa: CASSLEVGGYTF
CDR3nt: TGTGCCAGCAGCTTGGAAGTGGGTGGCTACACCTTC

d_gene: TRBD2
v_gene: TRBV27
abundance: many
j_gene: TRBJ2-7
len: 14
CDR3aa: CASSFREDSYEQYF
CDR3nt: TGTGCCAGCAGCTTCCGGGAGGACTCCTACGAGCAGTACTTC

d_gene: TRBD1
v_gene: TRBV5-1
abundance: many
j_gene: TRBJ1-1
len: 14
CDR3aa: CASSLADRAAEAFF
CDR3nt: TGCGCCAGCAGCTTGGCGGACAGGGCAGCTGAAGCTTTCTTT

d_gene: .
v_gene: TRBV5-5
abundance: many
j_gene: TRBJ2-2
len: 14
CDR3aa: CASSLGDYTGELFF
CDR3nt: TGTGCCAGCAGCCTGGGGGATTACACCGGGGAGCTGTTTTTT

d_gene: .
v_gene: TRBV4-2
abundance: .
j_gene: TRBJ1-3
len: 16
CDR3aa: CASSQKPRDSGNTIYF
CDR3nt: TGTGCCAGCAGCCAAAAGCCCAGGGACTCTGGAAACACCATATATTTT

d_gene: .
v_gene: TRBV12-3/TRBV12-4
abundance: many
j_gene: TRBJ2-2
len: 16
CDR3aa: CASSLGRGVNAGELFF
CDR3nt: TGTGCCAGCAGTTTGGGTAGGGGGGTAAATGCCGGGGAGCTGTTTTTT

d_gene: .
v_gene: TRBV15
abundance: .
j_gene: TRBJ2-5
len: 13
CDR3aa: CATSRDPPETQYF
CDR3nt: TGTGCCACCAGCAGAGATCCCCCGGAGACCCAGTACTTC

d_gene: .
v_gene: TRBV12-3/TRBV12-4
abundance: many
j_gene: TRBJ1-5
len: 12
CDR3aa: CASSLSDQPQHF
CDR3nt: TGTGCCAGCAGTTTATCCGATCAGCCCCAGCATTTT

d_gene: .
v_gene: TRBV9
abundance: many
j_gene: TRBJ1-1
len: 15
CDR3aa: CASSVGAGMGTEAFF
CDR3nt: TGTGCCAGCAGCGTAGGGGCAGGGATGGGCACTGAAGCTTTCTTT

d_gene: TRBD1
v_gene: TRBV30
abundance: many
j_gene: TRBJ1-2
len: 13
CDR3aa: CAWRRQGPGGYTF
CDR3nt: TGTGCCTGGAGACGACAGGGACCGGGAGGCTACACCTTC

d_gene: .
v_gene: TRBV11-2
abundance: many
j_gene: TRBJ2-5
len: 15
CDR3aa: CASSLWGEYQETQYF
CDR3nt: TGTGCCAGCAGCTTATGGGGGGAGTACCAAGAGACCCAGTACTTC

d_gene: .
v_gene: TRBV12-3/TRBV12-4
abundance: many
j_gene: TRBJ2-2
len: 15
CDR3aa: CASRATGKNTGELFF
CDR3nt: TGTGCCAGCAGGGCTACAGGAAAGAACACCGGGGAGCTGTTTTTT

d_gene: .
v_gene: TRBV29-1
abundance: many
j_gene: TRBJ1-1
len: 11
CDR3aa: CSVDLMIGAFF
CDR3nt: TGCAGCGTTGACCTGATGATTGGGGCTTTCTTT

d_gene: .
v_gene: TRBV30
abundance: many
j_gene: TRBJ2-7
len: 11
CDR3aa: CAGGEFYEQYF
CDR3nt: TGTGCCGGAGGGGAATTCTACGAGCAGTACTTC

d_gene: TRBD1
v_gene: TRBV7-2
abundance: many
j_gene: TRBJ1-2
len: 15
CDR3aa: CASSLIRTGVDGYTF
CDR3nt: TGTGCCAGCAGCCTTATAAGGACAGGGGTCGATGGCTACACCTTC

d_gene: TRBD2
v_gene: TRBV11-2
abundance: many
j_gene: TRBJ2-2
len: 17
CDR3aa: CASSSNRGGWDTGELFF
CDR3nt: TGTGCCAGCAGCTCCAACCGGGGGGGTTGGGACACCGGGGAGCTGTTTTTT

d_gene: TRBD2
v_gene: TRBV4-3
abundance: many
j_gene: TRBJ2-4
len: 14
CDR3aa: CASSQAGEATIQYF
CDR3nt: TGCGCCAGCAGCCAGGCGGGAGAGGCAACCATTCAGTACTTC

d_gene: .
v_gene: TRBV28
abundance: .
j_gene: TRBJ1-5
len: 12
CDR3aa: CAELRGNQPQHF
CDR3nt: TGTGCCGAACTTAGGGGCAATCAGCCCCAGCATTTT

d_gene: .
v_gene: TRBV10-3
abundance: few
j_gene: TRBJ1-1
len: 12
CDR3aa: CAISGMATEAFF
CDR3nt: TGTGCCATCAGTGGAATGGCGACCGAAGCTTTCTTT

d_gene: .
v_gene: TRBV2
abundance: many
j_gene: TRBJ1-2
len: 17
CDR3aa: CASSEWDPYGANYGYTF
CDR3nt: TGTGCCAGCAGTGAGTGGGACCCCTATGGGGCTAACTATGGCTACACCTTC

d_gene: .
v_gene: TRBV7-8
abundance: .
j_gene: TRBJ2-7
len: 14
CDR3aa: CAGSPTGISYEQYF
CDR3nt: TGTGCCGGCAGCCCTACCGGGATCTCCTACGAGCAGTACTTC

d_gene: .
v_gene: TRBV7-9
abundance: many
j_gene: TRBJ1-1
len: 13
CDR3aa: CASSLDENTEAFF
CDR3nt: TGTGCCAGCAGCCTGGACGAGAACACTGAAGCTTTCTTT

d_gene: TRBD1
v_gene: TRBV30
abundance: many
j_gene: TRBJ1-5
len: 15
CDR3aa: CAWNARAGGAQPQHF
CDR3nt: TGTGCCTGGAATGCACGGGCAGGGGGCGCTCAGCCCCAGCATTTT